This T cell receptor (beta chain) was sequenced during a study of CD8 T cells in ankylosing spondylitis. Study-level findings and limits: A TCR beta motif of fewer than ten highly homologous variants seemed to mark ankylosing spondylitis blood. In the blood and synovial fluid of reactive arthritis, some motif variants had been previously reported.

This clonotype has only a few counts. What it recognizes is unknown. V lost 4 bases and J 1 base, leaving 10 bases between the germline ends. Germline V CDR1 and CDR2: LGHDT, YNNKEL (reference sequence). The CDR3 has 14 residues. Using quantitative 5'-RACE with molecular barcodes, the authors made TCR beta libraries. MiXCR, applied by TCRdb to the 5' RACE reads, yields one record per CDR3 protein. The sample lists about 300,000 distinct CDR3 sequences, around 21% occurring once. V gene TRBV3-1 combines with J gene TRBJ1-2; the D gene is possibly TRBD1 (5 bases). This clonotype was sampled from a female donor with ankylosing spondylitis or in good health (not recorded which). The sequenced material came from blood, either unsorted or a sorted T cell fraction (not recorded which). As DNA, the CDR3 is TGTGCCAGCAGCCTTCCTGACAGTAACTATGGCTACACCTTC. Protein: CASSLPDSNYGYTF. The variable domain in full, completed from reference TRBV3-1 and TRBJ1-2, reads DTAVSQTPKYLVTQMGNDKSIKCEQNLGHDTMYWYKQDSKKFLKIMFSYNNKELIINETVPNRFSPKSPDKAHLNLHINSLELGDSAVYFCASSLPDSNYGYTFGSGTRLTVV.